Included here is one TCR beta chain sequence, with context. Its antigen is unidentified. The sample comes from a study of cytomegalovirus exposure and HLA in healthy donors. Study results and limitations: From TCR beta sequences, most subjects' HLA-A and HLA-B alleles were reportedly predicted accurately. An analysis done earlier found most TCR beta V segments productive about 90% or about 30% of the time. In a later analysis, V- and J-gene trimming of beta chains associated with a DCLRE1C missense variant, replicated independently.

PCR involved 60 Vbeta and 13 Jbeta primers. Measured with immunoSEQ multiplex PCR; TCRdb has only the in-frame clones, and not every one. This table holds approximately 100,000 clones, around 82% found once. V lost 7 bases and J 4 bases, leaving 11 bases between the germline ends. CDR3 length: 12 amino acids. Per the germline V gene, CDR1 is MNHNS and CDR2 is SASEGT. Sequenced sample: PBMCs. This receptor was identified in a woman younger than 30 in good health and CMV-seropositive. This rearrangement joins TRBV6-1 to TRBJ2-7; D possibly corresponds to TRBD1 (6 bases). The CDR3 DNA reads TGTGCCAGCACAAACAGGGATTACGAGCAGTACTTC. Its translation: CASTNRDYEQYF.